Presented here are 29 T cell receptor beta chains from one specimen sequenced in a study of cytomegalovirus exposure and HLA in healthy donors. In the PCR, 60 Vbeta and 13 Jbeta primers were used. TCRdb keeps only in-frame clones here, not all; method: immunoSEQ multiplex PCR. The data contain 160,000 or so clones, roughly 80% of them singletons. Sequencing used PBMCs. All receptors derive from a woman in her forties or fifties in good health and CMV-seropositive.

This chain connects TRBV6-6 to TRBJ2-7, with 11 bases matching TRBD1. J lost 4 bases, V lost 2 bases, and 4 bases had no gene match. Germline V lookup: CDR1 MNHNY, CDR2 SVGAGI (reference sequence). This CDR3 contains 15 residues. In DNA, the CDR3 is TGTGCCAGCAGTTACGGAGGACAGGGGGCATACGAGCAGTACTTC. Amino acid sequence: CASSYGGQGAYEQYF.

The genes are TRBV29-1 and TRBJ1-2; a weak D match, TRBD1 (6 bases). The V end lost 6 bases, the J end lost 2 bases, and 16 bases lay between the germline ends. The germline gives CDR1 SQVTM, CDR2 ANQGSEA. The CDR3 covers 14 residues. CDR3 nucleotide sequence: TGCAGCGTCTCAGACGAAAGGGGGAACTATGGCTACACCTTC. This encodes CSVSDERGNYGYTF.

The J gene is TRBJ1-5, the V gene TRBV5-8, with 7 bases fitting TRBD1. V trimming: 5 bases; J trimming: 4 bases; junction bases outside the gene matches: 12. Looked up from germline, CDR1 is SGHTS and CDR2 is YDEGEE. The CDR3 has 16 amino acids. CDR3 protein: CASSSGTDWSNQPQHF. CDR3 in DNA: TGTGCCAGCAGTTCCGGGACAGACTGGTCTAATCAGCCCCAGCATTTT.

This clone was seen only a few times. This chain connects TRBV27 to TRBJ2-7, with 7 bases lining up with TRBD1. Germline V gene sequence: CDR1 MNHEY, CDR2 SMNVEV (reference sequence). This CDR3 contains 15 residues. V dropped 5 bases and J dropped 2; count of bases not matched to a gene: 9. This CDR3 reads CASSMTGDSAYEQYF. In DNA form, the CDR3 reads TGTGCCAGCAGTATGACTGGGGACAGTGCCTACGAGCAGTACTTC.

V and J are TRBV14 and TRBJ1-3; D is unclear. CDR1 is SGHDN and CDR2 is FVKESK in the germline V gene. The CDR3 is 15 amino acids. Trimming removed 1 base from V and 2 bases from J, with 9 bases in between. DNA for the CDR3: TGTGCCAGCAGCCAAGTTCGCAGCGCTGGAAACACCATATATTTT. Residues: CASSQVRSAGNTIYF.

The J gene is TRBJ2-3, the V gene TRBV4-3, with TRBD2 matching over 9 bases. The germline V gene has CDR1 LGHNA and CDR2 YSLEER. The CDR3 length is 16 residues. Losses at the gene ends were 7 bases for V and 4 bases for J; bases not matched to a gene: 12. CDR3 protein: CASNWRGGKRADTQYF. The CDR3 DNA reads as TGCGCCAGCAATTGGCGGGGGGGTAAACGTGCAGATACGCAGTATTTT.

This CDR3 reads CASSQDTGDEQFF. The CDR3 coding sequence is TGTGCCAGCAGCCAAGATACAGGGGATGAGCAGTTCTTC. V gene TRBV4-2 combines with J gene TRBJ2-1, with 7 bases identical to TRBD1. Unmatched junction bases numbered 1, after V lost 0 bases and J lost 8 bases. This CDR3 contains 13 residues. The germline gives CDR1 LGHNA, CDR2 YNFKEQ.

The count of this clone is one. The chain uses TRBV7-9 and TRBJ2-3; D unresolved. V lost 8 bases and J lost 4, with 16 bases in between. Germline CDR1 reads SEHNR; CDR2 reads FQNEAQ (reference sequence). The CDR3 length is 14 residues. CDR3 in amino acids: CASGLEFQSDTQYF. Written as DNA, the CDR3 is TGTGCCAGCGGTCTAGAGTTCCAATCAGATACGCAGTATTTT. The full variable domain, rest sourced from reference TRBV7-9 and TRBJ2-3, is DTGVSQNPRHKITKRGQNVTFRCDPISEHNRLYWYRQTLGQGPEFLTYFQNEAQLEKSRLLSDRFSAERPKGSFSTLEIQRTEQGDSAMYLCASGLEFQSDTQYFGPGTRLTVL.

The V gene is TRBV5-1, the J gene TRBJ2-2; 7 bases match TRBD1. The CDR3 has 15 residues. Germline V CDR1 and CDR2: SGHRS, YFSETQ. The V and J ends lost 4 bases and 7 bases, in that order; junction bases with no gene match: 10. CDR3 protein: CASSVTGERSGELFF. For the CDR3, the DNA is TGCGCCAGCAGCGTCACAGGGGAGAGGAGCGGGGAGCTGTTTTTT.

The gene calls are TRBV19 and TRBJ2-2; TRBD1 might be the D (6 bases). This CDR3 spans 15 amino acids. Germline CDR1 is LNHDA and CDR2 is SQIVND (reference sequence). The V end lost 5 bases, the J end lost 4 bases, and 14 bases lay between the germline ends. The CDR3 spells CASSSKDRFTGELFF. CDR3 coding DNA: TGTGCCAGTAGTTCAAAGGACAGATTCACCGGGGAGCTGTTTTTT.

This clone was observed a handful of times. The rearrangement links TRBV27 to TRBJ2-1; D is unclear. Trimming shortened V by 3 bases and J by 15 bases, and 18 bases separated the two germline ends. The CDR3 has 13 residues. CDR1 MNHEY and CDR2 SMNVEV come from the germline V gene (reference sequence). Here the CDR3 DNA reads TGTGCCAGCAGTTTGCAGGCCCGCGATAAACGGTTCTTC. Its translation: CASSLQARDKRFF.

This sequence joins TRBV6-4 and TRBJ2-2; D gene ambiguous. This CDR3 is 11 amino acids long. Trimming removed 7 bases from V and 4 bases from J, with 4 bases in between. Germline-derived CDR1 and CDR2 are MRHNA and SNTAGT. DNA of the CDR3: TGTGCCAGCACGGTCACCGGGGAGCTGTTTTTT. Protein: CASTVTGELFF.

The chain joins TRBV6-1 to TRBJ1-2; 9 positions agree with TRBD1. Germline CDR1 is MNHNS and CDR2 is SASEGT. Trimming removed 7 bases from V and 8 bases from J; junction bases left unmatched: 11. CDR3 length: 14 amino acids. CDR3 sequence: CASTQTGQGRGYTF. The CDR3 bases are TGTGCCAGCACCCAAACCGGACAGGGGAGAGGCTACACCTTC.

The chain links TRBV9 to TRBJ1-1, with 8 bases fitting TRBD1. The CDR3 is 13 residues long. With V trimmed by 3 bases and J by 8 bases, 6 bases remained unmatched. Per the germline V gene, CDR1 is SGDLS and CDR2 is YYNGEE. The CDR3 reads CASSASGGPEAFF. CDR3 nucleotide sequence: TGTGCCAGCAGCGCCTCAGGGGGCCCAGAAGCTTTCTTT.

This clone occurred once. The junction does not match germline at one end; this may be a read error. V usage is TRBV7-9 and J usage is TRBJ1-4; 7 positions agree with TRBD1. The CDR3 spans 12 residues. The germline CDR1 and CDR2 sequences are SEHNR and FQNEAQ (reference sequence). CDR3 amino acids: CSSSFGQEGLFF. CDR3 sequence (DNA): TGTTCCAGCAGCTTCGGACAGGAGGGGCTGTTTTTT. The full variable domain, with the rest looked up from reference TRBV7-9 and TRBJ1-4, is DTGVSQNPRHKITKRGQNVTFRCDPISEHNRLYWYRQTLGQGPEFLTYFQNEAQLEKSRLLSDRFSAERPKGSFSTLEIQRTEQGDSAMYLCSSSFGQEGLFFGSGTQLSVL.

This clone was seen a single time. The CDR3 nucleotides are TGTGCCAGCAGCGCTTTGGGGACAGGGGTTGCTACAGATACGCAGTATTTT. Protein: CASSALGTGVATDTQYF. The chain couples TRBV25-1 to TRBJ2-3; TRBD1 matches 10 bases. V lost 6 bases to trimming and J lost 3 bases; unmatched junction nucleotides: 12. From germline, CDR1 is MGHDK and CDR2 SYGVNS. The CDR3 extends over 17 amino acids.

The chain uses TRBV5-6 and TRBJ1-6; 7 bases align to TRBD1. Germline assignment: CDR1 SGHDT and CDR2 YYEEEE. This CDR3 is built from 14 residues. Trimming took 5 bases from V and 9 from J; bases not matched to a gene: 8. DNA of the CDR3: TGTGCCAGCAGGATACAGGGGTCGGGTTCACCCCTCCACTTT. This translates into CASRIQGSGSPLHF.

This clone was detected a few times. CDR3 protein: CASSEYRTYNEQFF. CDR3 DNA: TGTGCCAGCAGTGAATATAGGACATACAATGAGCAGTTCTTC. V usage is TRBV25-1 and J usage is TRBJ2-1; D is possibly TRBD1 (5 bases). Trimming pared 0 bases from V and 4 bases from J, leaving 7 bases between. Per the germline V gene, CDR1 is MGHDK and CDR2 is SYGVNS. CDR3 length: 14 residues.

The CDR3: CASSYSREGEKLFF. The DNA for the CDR3 is TGTGCCAGCAGTTACTCGAGGGAGGGGGAAAAACTGTTTTTT. The chain combines TRBV6-6 with TRBJ1-4; perhaps TRBD1 as D (5 bases). In germline, CDR1 is MNHNY, CDR2 SVGAGI (reference sequence). The CDR3 totals 14 residues. Trimming left V 0 bases short and J 8 bases short, with 10 bases between.

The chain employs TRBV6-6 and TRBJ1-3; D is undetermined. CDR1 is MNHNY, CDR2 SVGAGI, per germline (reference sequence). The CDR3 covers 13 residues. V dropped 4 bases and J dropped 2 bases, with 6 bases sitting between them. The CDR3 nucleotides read TGTGCCAGCAGTTTTTCAGCTGGAAACACCATATATTTT. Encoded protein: CASSFSAGNTIYF.

Here the CDR3 reads CASSWGGNTGELFF. CDR3 nucleotide sequence: TGTGCCAGCAGTTGGGGGGGGAACACCGGGGAGCTGTTTTTT. J is TRBJ2-2 and V is TRBV5-6, with 7 bases lining up with TRBD2. Germline-derived CDR1 and CDR2 are SGHDT and YYEEEE. J was trimmed by 1 base and V by 5 bases; bases with no gene match: 2. The CDR3 length is 14 residues.

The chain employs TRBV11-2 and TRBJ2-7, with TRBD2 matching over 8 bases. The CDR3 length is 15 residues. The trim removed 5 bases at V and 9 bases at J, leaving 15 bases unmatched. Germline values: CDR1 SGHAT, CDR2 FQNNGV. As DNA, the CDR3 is TGTGCCAGCAGCCCCGCCGGCAGTTTCCGGGGGGGGCAGTACTTC. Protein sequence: CASSPAGSFRGGQYF.

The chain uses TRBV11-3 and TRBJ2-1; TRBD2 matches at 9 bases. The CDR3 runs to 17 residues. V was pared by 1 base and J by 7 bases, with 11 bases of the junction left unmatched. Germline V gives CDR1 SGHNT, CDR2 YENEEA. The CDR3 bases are TGTGCCAGCAGCTTAGGGGATGGTAGCGGGGGTAGGAATGAGCAGTTCTTC. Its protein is CASSLGDGSGGRNEQFF.

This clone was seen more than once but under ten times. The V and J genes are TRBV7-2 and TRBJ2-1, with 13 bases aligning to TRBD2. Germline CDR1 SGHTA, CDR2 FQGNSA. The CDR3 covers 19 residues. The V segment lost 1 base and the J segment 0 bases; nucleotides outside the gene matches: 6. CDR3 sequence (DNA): TGTGCCAGCAGCTTAGTTGGGACTAGCGGGGAGAGCTCCTACAATGAGCAGTTCTTC. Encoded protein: CASSLVGTSGESSYNEQFF.

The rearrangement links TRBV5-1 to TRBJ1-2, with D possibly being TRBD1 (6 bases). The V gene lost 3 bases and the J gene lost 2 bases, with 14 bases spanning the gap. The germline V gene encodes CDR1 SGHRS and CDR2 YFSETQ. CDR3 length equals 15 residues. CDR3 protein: CASSSRQTGNYGYTF. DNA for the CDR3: TGCGCCAGCAGCTCTAGACAGACAGGAAACTATGGCTACACCTTC.

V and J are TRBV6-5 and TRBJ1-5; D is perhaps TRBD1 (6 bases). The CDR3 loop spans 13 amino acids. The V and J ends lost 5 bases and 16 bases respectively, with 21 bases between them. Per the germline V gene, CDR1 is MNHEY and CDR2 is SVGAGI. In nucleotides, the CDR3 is TGTGCCAGCAGTCGACAGGAGTCCAGCCCCAAACATTTT. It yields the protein CASSRQESSPKHF.

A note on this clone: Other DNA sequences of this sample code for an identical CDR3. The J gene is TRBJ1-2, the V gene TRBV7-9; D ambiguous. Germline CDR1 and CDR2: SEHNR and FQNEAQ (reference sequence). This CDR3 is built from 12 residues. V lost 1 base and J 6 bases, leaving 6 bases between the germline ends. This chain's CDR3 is CASSLGGDGYTF. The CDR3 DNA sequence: TGTGCCAGCAGCTTAGGGGGAGATGGCTACACCTTC.

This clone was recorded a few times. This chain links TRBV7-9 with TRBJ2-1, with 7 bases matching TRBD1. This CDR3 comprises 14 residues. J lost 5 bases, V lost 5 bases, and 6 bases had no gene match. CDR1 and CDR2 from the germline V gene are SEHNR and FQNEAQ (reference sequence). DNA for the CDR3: TGTGCCAGCAGCCTCACTCAGGGGGACAATGAGCAGTTCTTC. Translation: CASSLTQGDNEQFF. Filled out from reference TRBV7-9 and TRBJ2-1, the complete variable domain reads DTGVSQNPRHKITKRGQNVTFRCDPISEHNRLYWYRQTLGQGPEFLTYFQNEAQLEKSRLLSDRFSAERPKGSFSTLEIQRTEQGDSAMYLCASSLTQGDNEQFFGPGTRLTVL.

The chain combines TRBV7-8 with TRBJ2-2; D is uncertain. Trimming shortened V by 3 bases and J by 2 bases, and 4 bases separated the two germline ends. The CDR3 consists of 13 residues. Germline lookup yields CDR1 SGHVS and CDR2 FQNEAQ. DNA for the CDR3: TGTGCCAGCAGCTTCCATAACACCGGGGAGCTGTTTTTT. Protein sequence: CASSFHNTGELFF.